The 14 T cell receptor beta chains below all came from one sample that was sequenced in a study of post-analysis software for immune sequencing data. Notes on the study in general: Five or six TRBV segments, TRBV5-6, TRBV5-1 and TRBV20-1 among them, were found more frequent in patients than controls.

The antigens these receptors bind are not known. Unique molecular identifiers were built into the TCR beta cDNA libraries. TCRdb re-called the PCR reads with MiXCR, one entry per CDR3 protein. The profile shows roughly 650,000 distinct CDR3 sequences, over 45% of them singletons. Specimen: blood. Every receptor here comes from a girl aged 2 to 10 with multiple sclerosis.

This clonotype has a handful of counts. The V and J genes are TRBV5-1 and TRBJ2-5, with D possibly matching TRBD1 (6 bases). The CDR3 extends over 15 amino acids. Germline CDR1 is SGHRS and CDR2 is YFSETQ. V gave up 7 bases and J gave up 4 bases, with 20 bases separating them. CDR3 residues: CASCEQGGYRETQYF. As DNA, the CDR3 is TGCGCCAGCTGTGAACAGGGCGGCTACAGAGAGACCCAGTACTTC.

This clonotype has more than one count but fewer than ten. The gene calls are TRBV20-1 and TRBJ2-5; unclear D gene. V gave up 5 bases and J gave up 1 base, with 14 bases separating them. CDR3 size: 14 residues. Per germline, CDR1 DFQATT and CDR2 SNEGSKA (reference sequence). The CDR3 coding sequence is TGCAGTGCTCTTTCCCCCCCGGTCCAAGAGACCCAGTACTTC. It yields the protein CSALSPPVQETQYF.

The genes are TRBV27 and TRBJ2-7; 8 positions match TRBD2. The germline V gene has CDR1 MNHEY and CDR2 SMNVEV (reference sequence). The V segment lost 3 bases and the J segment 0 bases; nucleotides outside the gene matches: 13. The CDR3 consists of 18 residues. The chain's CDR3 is CASSLVGRRGAASYEQYF. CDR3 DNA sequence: TGTGCCAGCAGTTTGGTAGGGCGGCGGGGGGCCGCCTCCTACGAGCAGTACTTC.

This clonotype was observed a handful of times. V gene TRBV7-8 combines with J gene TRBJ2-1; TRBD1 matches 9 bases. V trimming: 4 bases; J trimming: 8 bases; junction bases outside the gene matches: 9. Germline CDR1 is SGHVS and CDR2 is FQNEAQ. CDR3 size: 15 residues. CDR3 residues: CASSSRDRVVDEQFF. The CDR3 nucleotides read TGTGCCAGCAGCTCAAGGGACAGGGTAGTGGATGAGCAGTTCTTC.

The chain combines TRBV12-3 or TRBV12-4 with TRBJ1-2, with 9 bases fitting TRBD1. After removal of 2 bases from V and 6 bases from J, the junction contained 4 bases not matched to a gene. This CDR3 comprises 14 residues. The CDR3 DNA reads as TGTGCCAGCAGTTTAACAGGGGGCGCGGATGGCTACACCTTC. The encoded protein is CASSLTGGADGYTF.

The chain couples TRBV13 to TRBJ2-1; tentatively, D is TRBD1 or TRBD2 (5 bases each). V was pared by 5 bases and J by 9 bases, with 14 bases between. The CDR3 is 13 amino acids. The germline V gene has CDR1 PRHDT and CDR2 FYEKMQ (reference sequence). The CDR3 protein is CASSPLGPSEQFF. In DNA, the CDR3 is TGTGCCAGCAGCCCCCTGGGACCCAGTGAGCAGTTCTTC.

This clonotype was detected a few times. The CDR3 region is CASSLGTVRYDEQYF. Here the CDR3 DNA reads TGTGCCAGCAGCTTGGGGACAGTTCGCTACGACGAGCAGTACTTC. This chain connects TRBV7-2 to TRBJ2-7; 7 bases map to TRBD1. This CDR3 contains 15 residues. V was pared by 3 bases and J by 5 bases, with 10 bases of the junction left unmatched. The germline CDR1 and CDR2 sequences are SGHTA and FQGNSA. Full variable domain (missing parts from reference TRBV7-2 and TRBJ2-7): GAGVSQSPSNKVTEKGKDVELRCDPISGHTALYWYRQSLGQGLEFLIYFQGNSAPDKSGLPSDRFSAERTGGSVSTLTIQRTQQEDSAVYLCASSLGTVRYDEQYFGPGTRLTVT.

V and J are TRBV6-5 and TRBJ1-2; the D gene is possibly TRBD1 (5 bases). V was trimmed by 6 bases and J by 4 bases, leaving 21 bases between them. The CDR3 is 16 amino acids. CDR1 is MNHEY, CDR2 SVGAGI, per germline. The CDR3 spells CASSPWAGDASYGYTF. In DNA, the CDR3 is TGTGCCAGCAGCCCCTGGGCCGGGGACGCTAGCTATGGCTACACCTTC.

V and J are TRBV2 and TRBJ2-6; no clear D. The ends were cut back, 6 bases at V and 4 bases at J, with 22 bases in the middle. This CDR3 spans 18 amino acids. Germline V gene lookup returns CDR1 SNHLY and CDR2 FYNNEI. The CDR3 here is CASRKGLQALGGANVLTF. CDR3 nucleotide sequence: TGTGCCAGCAGGAAGGGTTTGCAGGCCTTAGGAGGGGCCAACGTCCTGACTTTC.

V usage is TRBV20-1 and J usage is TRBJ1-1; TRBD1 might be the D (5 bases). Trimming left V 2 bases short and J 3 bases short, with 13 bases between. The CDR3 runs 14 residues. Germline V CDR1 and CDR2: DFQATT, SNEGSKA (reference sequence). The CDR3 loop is CSARYGRVDTEAFF. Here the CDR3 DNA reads TGCAGTGCTAGATACGGCAGGGTGGACACTGAAGCTTTCTTT.

CDR3 amino acids: CASSYQGGYTF. The DNA for the CDR3 is TGTGCCAGCAGTTACCAGGGTGGCTACACCTTC. V and J are TRBV6-6 and TRBJ1-2, with a possible D match to TRBD1 (5 bases). The CDR3 length is 11 residues. Trimming shortened V by 2 bases and J by 7 bases, and 5 bases separated the two germline ends. The germline V gene encodes CDR1 MNHNY and CDR2 SVGAGI (reference sequence).

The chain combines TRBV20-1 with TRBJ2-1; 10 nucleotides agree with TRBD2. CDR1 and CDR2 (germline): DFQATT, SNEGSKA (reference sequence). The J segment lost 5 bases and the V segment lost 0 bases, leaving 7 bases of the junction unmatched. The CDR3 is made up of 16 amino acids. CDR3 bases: TGCAGTGCTAGAGACCCACTAGCGGGGTCCCACAATGAGCAGTTCTTC. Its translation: CSARDPLAGSHNEQFF.

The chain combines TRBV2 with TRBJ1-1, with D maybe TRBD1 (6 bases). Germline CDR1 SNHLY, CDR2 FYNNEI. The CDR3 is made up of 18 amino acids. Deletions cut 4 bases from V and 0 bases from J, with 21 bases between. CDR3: CASSVSGGRAAMNTEAFF. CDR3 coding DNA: TGTGCCAGCAGTGTGAGTGGGGGGCGCGCGGCCATGAACACTGAAGCTTTCTTT.

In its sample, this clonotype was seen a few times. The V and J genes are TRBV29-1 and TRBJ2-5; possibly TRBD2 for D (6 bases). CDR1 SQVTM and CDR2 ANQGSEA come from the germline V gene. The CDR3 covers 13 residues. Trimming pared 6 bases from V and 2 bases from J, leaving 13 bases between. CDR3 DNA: TGCAGCGTCGGGACTGCTTTACAAGAGACCCAGTACTTC. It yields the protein CSVGTALQETQYF.